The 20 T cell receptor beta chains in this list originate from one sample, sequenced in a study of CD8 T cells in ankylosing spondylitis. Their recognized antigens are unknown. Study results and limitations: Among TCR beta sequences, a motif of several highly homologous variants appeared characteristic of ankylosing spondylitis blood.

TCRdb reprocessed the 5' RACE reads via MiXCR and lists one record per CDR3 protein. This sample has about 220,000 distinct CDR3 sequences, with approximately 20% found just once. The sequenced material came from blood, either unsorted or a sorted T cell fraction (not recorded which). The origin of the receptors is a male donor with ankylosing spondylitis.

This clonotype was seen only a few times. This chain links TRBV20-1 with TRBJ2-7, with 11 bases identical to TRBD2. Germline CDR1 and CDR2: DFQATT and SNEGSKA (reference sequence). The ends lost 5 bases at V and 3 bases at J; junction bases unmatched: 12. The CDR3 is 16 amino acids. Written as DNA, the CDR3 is TGCAGTGCTGCTCACGTCGGGACTAGCGGTAACTACGAGCAGTACTTC. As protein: CSAAHVGTSGNYEQYF.

CDR3 bases: TGTGCCAGCAGCTTGGCTAGCGGGGGGGATGAGCAGTTCTTC. Protein product: CASSLASGGDEQFF. The chain joins TRBV7-2 to TRBJ2-1; TRBD2 aligns across 12 bases. Germline CDR1 SGHTA, CDR2 FQGNSA. J gave up 8 bases and V 3 bases, and 2 bases lay outside the gene matches. The CDR3 totals 14 residues.

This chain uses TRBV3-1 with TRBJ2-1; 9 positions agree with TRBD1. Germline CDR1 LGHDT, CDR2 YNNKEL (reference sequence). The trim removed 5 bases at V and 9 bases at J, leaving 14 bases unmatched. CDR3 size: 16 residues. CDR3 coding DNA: TGTGCCAGCAGCGACCCGGGAACAGGGGGCTTAGGTGAGCAGTTCTTC. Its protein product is CASSDPGTGGLGEQFF.

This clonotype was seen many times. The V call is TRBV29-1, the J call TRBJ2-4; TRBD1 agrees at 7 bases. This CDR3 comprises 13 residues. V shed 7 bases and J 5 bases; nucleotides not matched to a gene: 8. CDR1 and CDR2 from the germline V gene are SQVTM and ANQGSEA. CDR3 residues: CSARRGQQNIQYF. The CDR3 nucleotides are TGCAGCGCCCGAAGGGGACAGCAAAACATTCAGTACTTC.

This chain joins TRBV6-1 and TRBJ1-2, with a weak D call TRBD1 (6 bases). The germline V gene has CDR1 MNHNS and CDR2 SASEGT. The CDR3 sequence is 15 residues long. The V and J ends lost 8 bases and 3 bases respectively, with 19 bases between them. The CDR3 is CASSEGHPLDYGYTF. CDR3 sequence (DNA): TGTGCCAGCTCGGAGGGACACCCCCTCGACTATGGCTACACCTTC.

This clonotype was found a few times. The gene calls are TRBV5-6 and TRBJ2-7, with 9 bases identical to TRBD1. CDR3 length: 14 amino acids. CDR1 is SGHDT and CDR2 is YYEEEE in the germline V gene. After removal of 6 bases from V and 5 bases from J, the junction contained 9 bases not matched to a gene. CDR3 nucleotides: TGTGCCAGCAACCCCGGGACAGGGTTACACGAGCAGTACTTC. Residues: CASNPGTGLHEQYF.

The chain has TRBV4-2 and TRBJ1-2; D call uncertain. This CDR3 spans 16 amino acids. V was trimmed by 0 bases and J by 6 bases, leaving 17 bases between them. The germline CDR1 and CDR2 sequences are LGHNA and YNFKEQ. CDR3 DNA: TGTGCCAGCAGCCAAGATGAAACCCGGAGGAGGCATGGCTACACCTTC. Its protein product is CASSQDETRRRHGYTF.

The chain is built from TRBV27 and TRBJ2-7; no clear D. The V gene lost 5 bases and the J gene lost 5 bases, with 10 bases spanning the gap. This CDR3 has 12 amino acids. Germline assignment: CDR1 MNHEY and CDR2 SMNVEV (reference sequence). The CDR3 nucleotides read TGTGCCAGCAGTCATAACTTGGACGAGCAGTACTTC. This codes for CASSHNLDEQYF.

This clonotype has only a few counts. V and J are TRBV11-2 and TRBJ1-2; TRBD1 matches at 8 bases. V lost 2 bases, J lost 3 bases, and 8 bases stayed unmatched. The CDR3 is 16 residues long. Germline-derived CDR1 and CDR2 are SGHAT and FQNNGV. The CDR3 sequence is CASSLRAGGLDYGYTF. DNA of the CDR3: TGTGCCAGCAGCTTACGGGCAGGGGGCTTGGACTATGGCTACACCTTC.

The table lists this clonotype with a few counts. The CDR3, as DNA: TGTGCCAGCAGCTCCAGGACAGCTCCCAACAATGAGCAGTTCTTC. This gives the protein CASSSRTAPNNEQFF. This chain links TRBV5-6 with TRBJ2-1, with TRBD1 as a possible D gene (6 bases). This CDR3 has 15 amino acids. The germline CDR1 and CDR2 sequences are SGHDT and YYEEEE. V lost 3 bases to trimming and J lost 5 bases, with 15 bases between them. Full variable domain (outside the CDR3, taken from reference TRBV5-6 and TRBJ2-1): DAGVTQSPTHLIKTRGQQVTLRCSPKSGHDTVSWYQQALGQGPQFIFQYYEEEERQRGNFPDRFSGHQFPNYSSELNVNALLLGDSALYLCASSSRTAPNNEQFFGPGTRLTVL.

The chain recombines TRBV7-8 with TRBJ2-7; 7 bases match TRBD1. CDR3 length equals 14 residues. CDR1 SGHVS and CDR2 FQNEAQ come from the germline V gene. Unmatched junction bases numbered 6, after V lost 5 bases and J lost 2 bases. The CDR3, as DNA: TGTGCCAGCAGCGAAGGGACAGCAACCTACGAGCAGTACTTC. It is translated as CASSEGTATYEQYF.

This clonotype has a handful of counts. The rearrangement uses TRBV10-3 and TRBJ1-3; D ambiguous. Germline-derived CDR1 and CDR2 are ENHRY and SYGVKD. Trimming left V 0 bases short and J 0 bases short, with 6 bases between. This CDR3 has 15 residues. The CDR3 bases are TGTGCCATCAGTGAGTCTTGGAACTCTGGAAACACCATATATTTT. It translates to CAISESWNSGNTIYF.

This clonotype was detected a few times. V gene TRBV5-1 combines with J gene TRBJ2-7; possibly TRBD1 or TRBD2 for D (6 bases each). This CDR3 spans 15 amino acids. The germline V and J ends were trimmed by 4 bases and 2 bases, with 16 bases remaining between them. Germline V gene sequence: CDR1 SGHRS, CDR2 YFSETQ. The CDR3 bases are TGCGCCAGCAGCGTAGGGGGGCTTTGGACCTACGAGCAGTACTTC. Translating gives CASSVGGLWTYEQYF.

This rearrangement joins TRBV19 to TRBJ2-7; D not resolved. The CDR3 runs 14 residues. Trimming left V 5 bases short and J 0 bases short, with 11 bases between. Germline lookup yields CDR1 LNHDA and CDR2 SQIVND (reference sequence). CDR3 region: CASSQQKSSYEQYF. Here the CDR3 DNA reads TGTGCCAGTAGTCAACAGAAGAGCTCCTACGAGCAGTACTTC. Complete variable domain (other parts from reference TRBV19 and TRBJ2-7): DGGITQSPKYLFRKEGQNVTLSCEQNLNHDAMYWYRQDPGQGLRLIYYSQIVNDFQKGDIAEGYSVSREKKESFPLTVTSAQKNPTAFYLCASSQQKSSYEQYFGPGTRLTVT.

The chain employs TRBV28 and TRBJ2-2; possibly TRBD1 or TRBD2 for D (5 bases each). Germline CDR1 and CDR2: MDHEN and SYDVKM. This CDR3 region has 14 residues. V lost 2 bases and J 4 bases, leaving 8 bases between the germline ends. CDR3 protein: CASSLQGATGELFF. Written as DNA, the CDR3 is TGTGCCAGCAGTTTACAGGGAGCCACCGGGGAGCTGTTTTTT. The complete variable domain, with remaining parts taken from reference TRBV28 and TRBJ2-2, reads DVKVTQSSRYLVKRTGEKVFLECVQDMDHENMFWYRQDPGLGLRLIYFSYDVKMKEKGDIPEGYSVSREKKERFSLILESASTNQTSMYLCASSLQGATGELFFGEGSRLTVL.

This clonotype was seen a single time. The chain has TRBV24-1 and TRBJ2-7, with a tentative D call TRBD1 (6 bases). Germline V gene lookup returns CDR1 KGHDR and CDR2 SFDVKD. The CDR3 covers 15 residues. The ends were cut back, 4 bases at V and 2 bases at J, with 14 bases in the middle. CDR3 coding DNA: TGTGCCACCAGTGACCGAACAGGGCCCCCCTACGAGCAGTACTTC. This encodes CATSDRTGPPYEQYF.

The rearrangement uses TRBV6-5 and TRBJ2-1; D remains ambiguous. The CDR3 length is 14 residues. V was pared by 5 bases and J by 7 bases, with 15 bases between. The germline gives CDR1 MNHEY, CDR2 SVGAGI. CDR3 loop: CASSLSDGYNEQFF. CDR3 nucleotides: TGTGCCAGCAGTCTCTCGGACGGCTATAATGAGCAGTTCTTC.

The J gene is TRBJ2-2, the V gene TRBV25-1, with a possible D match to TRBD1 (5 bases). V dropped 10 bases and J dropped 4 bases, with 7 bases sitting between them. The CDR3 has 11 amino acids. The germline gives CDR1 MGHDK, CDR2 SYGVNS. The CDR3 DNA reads TGTGCCACAGACAGCACCGGGGAGCTGTTTTTT. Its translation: CATDSTGELFF.

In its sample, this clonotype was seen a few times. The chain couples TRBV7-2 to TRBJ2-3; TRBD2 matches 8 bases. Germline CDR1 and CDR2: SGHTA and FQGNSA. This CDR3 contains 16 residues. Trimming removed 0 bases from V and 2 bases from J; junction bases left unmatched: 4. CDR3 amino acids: CASSLAGLAFTDTQYF. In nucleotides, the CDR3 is TGTGCCAGCAGCTTAGCTGGACTAGCTTTCACAGATACGCAGTATTTT.

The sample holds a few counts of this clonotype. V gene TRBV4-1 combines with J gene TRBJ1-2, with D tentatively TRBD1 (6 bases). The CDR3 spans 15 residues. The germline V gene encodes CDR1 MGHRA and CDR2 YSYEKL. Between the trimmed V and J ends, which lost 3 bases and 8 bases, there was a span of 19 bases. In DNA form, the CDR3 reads TGCGCCAGCAGCCAGCAACAGGGACTCCAGGGGGGCTACACCTTC. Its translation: CASSQQQGLQGGYTF.